This T cell receptor beta chain was sequenced in a study of T cell responses to AZD1222 COVID-19 vaccine. Turning to the study itself: Researchers grouped second doses given at about 4 or about 12 weeks into one pool. Study-wide points: In a largely white British group with more females than males, clonal diversity was possibly underestimated.

Assay used: immunoSEQ multiplex PCR; TCRdb lists only in-frame clones, some missing. The data show 110,000 to 150,000 clones, with over 85% seen just once and around 1.8% held by the top ten. CDR3 size: 16 residues. The germline gives CDR1 MNHEY, CDR2 SVGEGT. Trimming took 1 base from V and 1 from J, leaving 11 bases between them. A note on this clone: Its antigen is as yet unknown.

Sequenced material: peripheral blood, taken on day 0 of AZD1222 vaccination. The chain uses TRBV6-2 or TRBV6-3 and TRBJ1-5; D gene ambiguous. This receptor was obtained from an adult in good health. This chain's CDR3 is CASSYWSSRSNQPQHF. The CDR3 nucleotides read TGTGCCAGCAGTTACTGGTCCAGCCGAAGCAATCAGCCCCAGCATTTT.